This T cell receptor (beta chain) came from a study of T cell responses to AZD1222 COVID-19 vaccine. About the study: Whether given at about 4 or about 12 weeks, second doses were pooled.

This clone was recorded a few times. Antigen: not known. Repertoires were generated with immunoSEQ multiplex PCR, while TCRdb's copy carries only in-frame clones and drops some. This sample has 72,000 or so clones, with around nine tenths found just once. General study findings and limits: Only five or six AZD1222 recipients tested seropositive at baseline.

Germline V gene data show CDR1 as MGHRA and CDR2 as YSYEKL. This CDR3 spans 14 amino acids. V shed 1 base and J shed 3 bases, with 10 bases lying between them. The sequences come from peripheral blood, collected on day 0 of AZD1222 vaccination. The chain combines TRBV4-1 with TRBJ2-7; D is ambiguous. The TCR was taken from an adult in good health. The DNA of the CDR3 is TGCGCCAGCAGCCAAGGGAAACAGAACTACGAGCAGTACTTC. Its translation: CASSQGKQNYEQYF.